This T cell receptor beta chain was observed in a study of T cell repertoires in cytomegalovirus infection. In the study overall: Carrying CMV and the relevant HLA type showed in public TCR beta signatures.

TCRdb fed the reads into MiXCR, producing one record per CDR3 protein. The table has 130,000 or so distinct CDR3 sequences, about 6% seen once. CDR1 and CDR2 (germline): MDHEN, SYDVKM. Trimming removed 5 bases at V and 6 bases at J, with 13 bases between. CDR3 length: 14 residues. For this clonotype: What it recognizes is unknown.

Study outcomes and limitations: There were HLA-C-restricted CMV-specific TCR beta clonotypes dominating the ex vivo response.

The sample was PBMCs. This receptor was identified in a human donor in good health (CMV status not recorded). Some clones in this sample may be carry-over from other donors' samples. The J gene is TRBJ2-2, the V gene TRBV28; D possibly corresponds to TRBD2 (6 bases). As DNA, the CDR3 is TGTGCCAGCAGTCCCTCCGGGGGTGCCGGGGAGCTGTTTTTT. Translated, it gives CASSPSGGAGELFF.